These 6 T cell receptor beta chains share one sample of origin, sequenced in a study of blood T cell repertoires in COVID-19. The repertoire was sequenced with immunoSEQ multiplex PCR; TCRdb's copy has only in-frame clones and lacks some. The data contain over 250,000 clones, about 85% of them singletons. The sample was peripheral blood. These receptors all stem from a human donor in a cohort sampled during active COVID-19.

The chain combines TRBV6-5 with TRBJ1-2, with D tentatively TRBD1 (6 bases). Germline V gene data show CDR1 as MNHEY and CDR2 as SVGAGI. V was trimmed by 4 bases and J by 2 bases, leaving 14 bases between them. CDR3 length: 15 amino acids. CDR3 nucleotides: TGTGCCAGCAGTTTGTCCGGGACACTGAACTATGGCTACACCTTC. Residues: CASSLSGTLNYGYTF.

The chain links TRBV25-1 to TRBJ2-1; possibly TRBD1 for D (5 bases). Germline CDR1 and CDR2: MGHDK and SYGVNS. This CDR3 has 14 amino acids. Trimming took off 2 bases at V and 0 bases at J, with 5 bases between the two ends. CDR3 loop: CASSEQGSYNEQFF. DNA for the CDR3: TGTGCCAGCAGTGAACAGGGCTCCTACAATGAGCAGTTCTTC.

This clone was detected many times. The chain has TRBV19 and TRBJ2-7; weak D call: TRBD2 (6 bases). Looked up from germline, CDR1 is LNHDA and CDR2 is SQIVND (reference sequence). V was pared by 7 bases and J by 4 bases, with 17 bases between. This CDR3 region has 14 residues. The DNA of the CDR3 is TGTGCCAGTACCTCAGGACGGGACTCATACGAGCAGTACTTC. The encoded protein is CASTSGRDSYEQYF.

The V and J genes are TRBV15 and TRBJ2-3; perhaps TRBD2 as D (6 bases). The CDR3 consists of 13 residues. Germline CDR1 and CDR2: LNHNV and YYDKDF (reference sequence). Trimming removed 1 base at V and 10 bases at J, with 12 bases between. CDR3: CATSRAPSESQYF. DNA of the CDR3: TGTGCCACCAGCAGAGCTCCTAGCGAGTCGCAGTATTTT.

This clone was seen once. V gene TRBV9 combines with J gene TRBJ1-2; 8 bases fit TRBD1. J was trimmed by 3 bases and V by 4 bases; bases with no gene match: 11. This CDR3 is built from 16 residues. The germline V gene has CDR1 SGDLS and CDR2 YYNGEE. The CDR3 region has the DNA TGTGCCAGCAGCCCGGGACAGGCCCCTCGCTACTATGGCTACACCTTC. Its translation is CASSPGQAPRYYGYTF. The full variable domain, with the rest looked up from reference TRBV9 and TRBJ1-2, is DSGVTQTPKHLITATGQRVTLRCSPRSGDLSVYWYQQSLDQGLQFLIQYYNGEERAKGNILERFSAQQFPDLHSELNLSSLELGDSALYFCASSPGQAPRYYGYTFGSGTRLTVV.

Concerning this clone itself: Other DNA sequences in this specimen translate into the identical CDR3. This chain uses TRBV18 with TRBJ1-4; unclear D gene. V dropped 3 bases and J dropped 4 bases, with 9 bases sitting between them. This CDR3 contains 14 residues. CDR1 and CDR2 from the germline V gene are KGHSH and LQKENI. The CDR3 sequence is CASSPRNSNEKLFF. The CDR3 DNA is TGTGCCAGCTCACCTAGGAACAGTAATGAAAAACTGTTTTTT.